This T cell receptor (beta chain) was sequenced for a study of cytomegalovirus exposure and HLA in healthy donors. Findings and caveats of the study: TCR beta V segments were, for the most part, productive about 87% or about 30% of the time in an earlier analysis. Despite most TCR sequences being rare, some public TCRs occurred in many donors.

The primer mix had 60 Vbeta and 13 Jbeta primers. The repertoire was sequenced with immunoSEQ multiplex PCR; TCRdb's copy has only in-frame clones and lacks some. The sample includes over 120,000 clones, 70% to 80% of them seen just once. With respect to this clone: What it binds is unknown.

There are 15 residues in the CDR3. Unmatched junction bases numbered 4, after V lost 0 bases and J lost 7 bases. Germline V gene data show CDR1 as SGHRS and CDR2 as YFSETQ. Sequencing was carried out using PBMCs. The chain uses TRBV5-1 and TRBJ2-1; the match to TRBD2 covers 10 bases. The TCR sequence derives from a woman aged 55-69 years in good health and CMV-seropositive. The CDR3 nucleotides are TGCGCCAGCAGCTTGGCTAGCGGGAGTGCAAATGAGCAGTTCTTC. It specifies CASSLASGSANEQFF. Based on the CDR3 plus reference TRBV5-1 and TRBJ2-1, the full variable domain is KAGVTQTPRYLIKTRGQQVTLSCSPISGHRSVSWYQQTPGQGLQFLFEYFSETQRNKGNFPGRFSGRQFSNSRSEMNVSTLELGDSALYLCASSLASGSANEQFFGPGTRLTVL.